The text below deals with one TCR beta chain. Its ends do not fully match the called genes, so a read error is possible. Measured with immunoSEQ multiplex PCR; TCRdb has only the in-frame clones, and not every one. The sample holds about 4,000 clones, roughly nine tenths seen once. In germline, CDR1 is SSHAT, CDR2 FNYEAQ (reference sequence). This CDR3 has 15 residues. Starting 14 to 28 days after autologous transplant, ipilimumab 1 mg/kg was given. This sample is part of a study of ipilimumab plus nivolumab after autologous stem cell transplantation. Specimen: PBMCs, collected in a trial of ipilimumab plus nivolumab as post-transplant consolidation. This chain links TRBV7-7 with TRBJ2-7; TRBD2 matches at 11 bases. The sequence was obtained from a male donor with multiple myeloma. CDR3 nucleotides: TGTGCTAGCAGCCCAGGACTAGCGGGCGACTACGAGCAGTACTTC. It translates to CASSPGLAGDYEQYF.